Listed below are T cell receptor beta chains from one sample, sequenced in a study of graft-versus-host responses after intestinal transplantation. Clones were sequenced by immunoSEQ multiplex PCR, and TCRdb holds only the in-frame ones, with some missing. The table shows around 100,000 clones, with more than 75% occurring only once. These receptors lack a known antigen. The input for sequencing was unstimulated CD4+ T cells sorted from spleen or lymph node cells, taken before transplant. The receptors were sampled from a human donor who was the organ donor for an intestinal transplant. Each CDR3 is given with its conserved first and last residue. Each record gives: D gene, J gene, V gene, CDR3 protein. A D gene is named only where the DNA matches it firmly.

d_gene: TRBD2; j_gene: TRBJ2-1; v_gene: TRBV27; CDR3aa: CASRFAGGQYNEQFF
d_gene: TRBD2; j_gene: TRBJ2-5; v_gene: TRBV5-1; CDR3aa: CASSLPSGERETQYF
d_gene: TRBD2; j_gene: TRBJ2-5; v_gene: TRBV14; CDR3aa: CASSQVKGGVETQYF
d_gene: TRBD1; j_gene: TRBJ2-7; v_gene: TRBV15; CDR3aa: CATSRDVWDPGQGAYEQYF
d_gene: .; j_gene: TRBJ2-3; v_gene: TRBV7-9; CDR3aa: CASSLGEGVRTDTQYF
d_gene: .; j_gene: TRBJ1-1; v_gene: TRBV30; CDR3aa: CAWSVSGRNTEAFF
d_gene: .; j_gene: TRBJ1-5; v_gene: TRBV15; CDR3aa: CATSRDQWGGNQPQHF
d_gene: .; j_gene: TRBJ2-2; v_gene: TRBV5-4; CDR3aa: CASSSLGGAVTGELFF
d_gene: TRBD2; j_gene: TRBJ2-7; v_gene: TRBV10-3; CDR3aa: CAISLSGEIGEQYF
d_gene: .; j_gene: TRBJ1-2; v_gene: TRBV28; CDR3aa: CASSSGGGAGEHYGYTF
d_gene: .; j_gene: TRBJ1-1; v_gene: TRBV14; CDR3aa: CASSQVSGEAFF
d_gene: TRBD1; j_gene: TRBJ2-3; v_gene: TRBV5-1; CDR3aa: CASSFGQELGTDTQYF
d_gene: .; j_gene: TRBJ2-7; v_gene: TRBV29-1; CDR3aa: CSVGSPLQGEQYF
d_gene: TRBD1; j_gene: .; v_gene: TRBV5-1; CDR3aa: CASSFLRGTVPEQYF
d_gene: .; j_gene: TRBJ1-5; v_gene: TRBV19; CDR3aa: CASSKGNSNQPQHF
d_gene: .; j_gene: TRBJ1-2; v_gene: TRBV7-9; CDR3aa: CASSFFSAGAGYTF
d_gene: .; j_gene: TRBJ1-5; v_gene: TRBV7-2; CDR3aa: CASSVTGRSNQPQHF
d_gene: .; j_gene: TRBJ1-1; v_gene: TRBV2; CDR3aa: CASKSEAFF